These 16 T cell receptor beta chains came from one sample sequenced in a study of cytotoxic CD8 clonotypes in ibrutinib-treated CLL. Here immunoSEQ multiplex PCR was the method, and the copy in TCRdb shows in-frame clones only, minus some. The sample carries fewer than 90,000 clones, 85% to 90% recorded once. Sequenced here: PBMCs, sampled before ibrutinib treatment. Source of these receptors: a human donor with chronic lymphocytic leukemia.

This clone was counted between two and nine times. The chain recombines TRBV4-2 with TRBJ1-2, with D hard to call. Per the germline V gene, CDR1 is LGHNA and CDR2 is YNFKEQ. The CDR3 has 16 amino acids. V shed 0 bases and J shed 1 base, with 12 bases lying between them. The DNA for the CDR3 is TGTGCCAGCAGCCAAGATGCGTCCCAACGTAACTATGGCTACACCTTC. Protein product: CASSQDASQRNYGYTF.

This rearrangement joins TRBV10-2 to TRBJ2-2; tentative D call: TRBD2 (5 bases). The CDR3 sequence is 15 residues long. Trimming removed 6 bases from V and 0 bases from J, with 11 bases in between. The germline CDR1 and CDR2 sequences are WSHSY and SAAADI. The DNA of the CDR3 is TGCGCCAGCAGCTATAAGCGGCCGAACACCGGGGAGCTGTTTTTT. This sequence encodes CASSYKRPNTGELFF.

CDR3 loop: CASSYTGSGANVLTF. The CDR3 DNA sequence: TGTGCCAGCAGTTACACAGGGTCCGGGGCCAACGTCCTGACTTTC. The chain has TRBV6-6 and TRBJ2-6; a weak D match, TRBD1 (6 bases). V gave up 2 bases and J gave up 4 bases, with 9 bases separating them. This CDR3 region has 15 residues. CDR1 is MNHNY, CDR2 SVGAGI, per germline (reference sequence).

The chain is built from TRBV12-5 and TRBJ1-5; 7 bases align to TRBD1. Germline V gene lookup returns CDR1 LGHNT and CDR2 FRNRAP. CDR3 size: 19 residues. With 0 bases clipped from V and 4 bases from J, the junction kept 15 bases outside the gene matches. This CDR3 is CASGLVGVVRDSQNQPQHF. The CDR3 DNA reads as TGTGCTAGTGGTTTGGTAGGGGTGGTCCGGGACAGCCAGAATCAGCCCCAGCATTTT.

The V gene is TRBV19, the J gene TRBJ2-2; D might be TRBD2 (5 bases). This CDR3 contains 15 residues. CDR1 and CDR2 from the germline V gene are LNHDA and SQIVND (reference sequence). The V and J ends lost 2 bases and 4 bases respectively, with 11 bases between them. CDR3 protein: CASSILESGTGELFF. In DNA, the CDR3 is TGTGCCAGTAGTATACTCGAAAGCGGCACCGGGGAGCTGTTTTTT. Based on the CDR3 plus reference TRBV19 and TRBJ2-2, the full variable domain is DGGITQSPKYLFRKEGQNVTLSCEQNLNHDAMYWYRQDPGQGLRLIYYSQIVNDFQKGDIAEGYSVSREKKESFPLTVTSAQKNPTAFYLCASSILESGTGELFFGEGSRLTVL.

CDR3 residues: CASSAKTGDVYGYTF. The CDR3 nucleotides read TGTGCCAGCAGTGCCAAGACAGGTGACGTCTATGGCTACACCTTC. J is TRBJ1-2 and V is TRBV6-1; D is possibly TRBD1 (6 bases). Trimming took off 4 bases at V and 4 bases at J, with 16 bases between the two ends. The CDR3 has 15 residues. The germline gives CDR1 MNHNS, CDR2 SASEGT.

The chain employs TRBV7-9 and TRBJ2-7; TRBD2 aligns across 11 bases. This CDR3 contains 16 residues. The V gene end was trimmed by 4 bases and the J gene end by 2 bases; junction bases not matched to a gene: 7. The V gene's germline CDR1 is SEHNR and CDR2 FQNEAQ (reference sequence). The CDR3 sequence: CASSYERLAGTYEQYF. The DNA of the CDR3 is TGTGCCAGCAGCTACGAAAGACTAGCGGGAACCTACGAGCAGTACTTC.

The rearrangement uses TRBV7-9 and TRBJ1-2, with D possibly TRBD1 on 6 matching bases. CDR1 and CDR2 from the germline V gene are SEHNR and FQNEAQ (reference sequence). The germline V and J ends were trimmed by 0 bases and 4 bases, with 15 bases remaining between them. There are 16 residues in the CDR3. The CDR3 DNA sequence: TGTGCCAGCAGCTTAGCCAGGGGTGGATCAATCTATGGCTACACCTTC. Residues: CASSLARGGSIYGYTF.

This CDR3 is CSLSTGSHEQYF. CDR3 coding DNA: TGCAGCCTCTCGACAGGGTCCCACGAGCAGTACTTC. V usage is TRBV29-1 and J usage is TRBJ2-7, with 7 bases matching TRBD1. Trimming removed 8 bases from V and 5 bases from J; junction bases left unmatched: 9. CDR3 length: 12 amino acids. Germline V lookup: CDR1 SQVTM, CDR2 ANQGSEA.

The genes are TRBV29-1 and TRBJ2-5; D may be TRBD2 (6 bases). This CDR3 contains 11 residues. Trimming cost V 7 bases and J 2 bases, with 8 bases left between them. Germline CDR1 SQVTM, CDR2 ANQGSEA. CDR3 protein: CSAAGQETQYF. In DNA form, the CDR3 reads TGCAGCGCCGCGGGGCAAGAGACCCAGTACTTC.

Written as DNA, the CDR3 is TGTGCCAGCAGCCAAGATTCGAAGGGCAGTTCGCGAGCCAACGTCCTGACTTTC. This encodes CASSQDSKGSSRANVLTF. The V gene is TRBV4-2, the J gene TRBJ2-6; D not certain. V dropped 0 bases and J dropped 7 bases, with 19 bases sitting between them. Germline V gene data show CDR1 as LGHNA and CDR2 as YNFKEQ. The CDR3 runs to 18 residues.

This chain connects TRBV28 to TRBJ1-5, with D possibly being TRBD1 (5 bases). CDR3 length: 14 amino acids. V was shortened by 10 bases and J by 1 base, with 14 bases between the two germline ends. CDR1 and CDR2 (germline): MDHEN, SYDVKM. The CDR3 nucleotides read TGTGCCACGATTCAGGGTTGGAGCAATCAGCCCCAGCATTTT. Its protein product is CATIQGWSNQPQHF.

The rearrangement links TRBV7-2 to TRBJ2-1; 11 bases line up with TRBD2. Germline V gene sequence: CDR1 SGHTA, CDR2 FQGNSA. Trimming took 4 bases from V and 7 from J; bases not matched to a gene: 9. This CDR3 comprises 16 residues. The DNA of the CDR3 is TGTGCCAGCAGCTACCGTAGCGGGAGGGAAAGAAATGAGCAGTTCTTC. The encoded protein is CASSYRSGRERNEQFF.

This clone was counted only a few times. This chain links TRBV4-1 with TRBJ2-3; tentatively, D is TRBD2 (6 bases). This CDR3 spans 16 amino acids. Germline V gene lookup returns CDR1 MGHRA and CDR2 YSYEKL. Deletions cut 4 bases from V and 6 bases from J, with 20 bases between. Here the CDR3 reads CASSPSGGVGSDTQYF. For the CDR3, the DNA is TGCGCCAGCAGCCCTTCAGGAGGGGTAGGCAGTGATACGCAGTATTTT.

This chain links TRBV5-1 with TRBJ1-2; 10 bases are a match to TRBD1. Germline V gene sequence: CDR1 SGHRS, CDR2 YFSETQ. The V and J ends lost 0 bases and 11 bases, in that order; junction bases with no gene match: 10. This CDR3 comprises 15 residues. The CDR3 coding sequence is TGCGCCAGCAGCTTGGACGGACAGGGGGTCACGGGTTACACCTTC. It codes for CASSLDGQGVTGYTF.

This sequence joins TRBV7-9 and TRBJ2-7; TRBD1 matches 7 bases. From germline, CDR1 is SEHNR and CDR2 FQNEAQ (reference sequence). There are 14 residues in the CDR3. V gave up 4 bases and J gave up 3 bases; unmatched junction bases: 6. CDR3 sequence reads: CASSSGQVLYEQYF. The DNA of the CDR3 is TGTGCCAGCAGCTCTGGACAGGTCCTCTACGAGCAGTACTTC.